This TCR beta chain was retrieved from a study of blood T cells in healthy people across ages (dated by TCRdb to between 2014 and 2017). About the study as a whole: In model experiments, template switching captured about one uniquely barcoded TCR beta cDNA molecule for every two T cells. The study measured age-related changes in TCR beta repertoire diversity using deep sequencing normalized with unique cDNA molecular identifiers. Donors were grouped into four age groups: young (average roughly 16 years), middle-aged (39), aged (approximately 58) and long-lived (approximately 78). To avoid experimental bias, donors of different ages were distributed randomly across sequencing lanes. Two additional independent replicas of 1 million unique cDNA reads from the same blood draw were analyzed for two donors (one aged 18 to 29 and one aged 80 or older).

Trimming at the junction amounts to 5 bases on V and 0 bases on J, and the germline ends lie 7 bases apart. The CDR3 runs 13 amino acids, cysteine and phenylalanine included. The only DNA kept is the CDR3, 39 bases in frame from the first base. The germline V gene (reference sequence) yields SGHAT for CDR1 and FQDESV for CDR2. As for this clonotype: Its antigen is still unknown. No per-base quality is available; no much larger clone lies one base away.

The library came from 5' RACE. TCRdb records Illumina HiSeq 2500 as the sequencer. A second PCR of roughly 7 to 11 cycles was performed with a sample-barcoded 5' primer and a J-beta primer mix. A unique molecular identifier was introduced onto each TCR beta cDNA molecule by a template-switch 5' adaptor carrying 12 random nucleotides. At least 2.5 million CDR3-containing paired-end reads were obtained from each sample. The Mint cDNA synthesis kit, primed by a TRBC-specific oligonucleotide, was used to synthesize first-strand cDNA from all RNA. Following uracil-DNA glycosylase treatment, all cDNA underwent a first 18-cycle PCR with the universal primers M1SS and BC2_uni_R. As for the authors' bioinformatics: Normalization of each sample was performed by random selection of 1 million high-quality reads, each carrying a distinct molecular identifier. Instead of being binned into consensus sequences, reads that shared molecular identifiers were thrown out. MiTCR, set to a Q25 quality threshold and the strictest error-elimination algorithm, was used for CDR3 identification, clonotype clustering and error correction. A nonparametric unseen species model using Euler transformation provided a lower-bound estimate of total TCR beta diversity. TCRdb redid the processing of the public reads, applying fastp at Q25 and MiXCR, and retained in-frame beta chains. A single entry per CDR3 protein holds the most common genes and DNA from its merged rows. The V and J calls and clone size are TCRdb's, not the authors'. For this sample the table gives 550,000 to 600,000 distinct CDR3 sequences, of which 27% were detected only once. Approximately 17% of the sample is held by the ten biggest clonotypes.

Results the study describes overall, beyond this receptor: Conclusive comparison of naive and antigen-experienced compartments was prevented by the profiling of bulk unsorted PBMCs. As age increased, observed TCR beta diversity per million T cells dropped in a roughly linear way, and a significant reduction was already evident by age 40. The CMV infection status of donors was not known, potentially confounding age-related changes in expanded clonotypes. Compared with the aged group, the long-lived group had more naive CD4+ T cells, fewer expanded clones and increased TCR diversity, suggesting age selection. Total diversity estimates from one million sequenced T cells were considered lower bounds and underestimates. There was a strong correlation between observed TCR beta diversity and the percentage of naive T cells measured by flow cytometry.

The approximately 40 donors, aged about 6 to 95 years, were systemically healthy Caucasian individuals from Russia. Each donor gave about 9.2 milliliters of peripheral blood, drawn into EDTA-treated Vacutainer tubes. Ficoll-Paque density-gradient centrifugation was used to isolate PBMCs, with at least 6.5 million per sample. Total RNA, at least 6 micrograms per sample, was extracted from PBMCs with Trizol reagent. For every donor, an aliquot of PBMCs went through flow cytometry to measure the percentages of naive CD45RAhigh/CD27high T cells. What was sequenced was blood. The receptor was derived from a woman in her seventies in good health. The V and J genes are TRBV11-1 and TRBJ1-1, and TRBD1 may be the D gene, going by 5 matching bases. This receptor carries the CDR3 CASSMTVNTEAFF. In nucleotides, the sequence is TGTGCCAGCAGCATGACAGTGAACACTGAAGCTTTCTTT.